A selection of T cell receptor beta chains follows, all from one sample in a study of Graves' ophthalmopathy and Graves' hyperthyroidism. TCRdb reprocessed the multiplex PCR reads via MiXCR and lists one record per CDR3 protein. The table shows 620,000 or so distinct CDR3 sequences, with approximately 21% occurring only once. The material sequenced was peripheral blood. The receptors originated from a woman in her late teens or twenties with stable Graves' hyperthyroidism. Some clones in this sample may be carry-over from other donors' samples. Both conserved end residues are part of each CDR3. The D gene is left open where the match is weak. The size of a clone is reported for some rows only, either as once, few or many, or as a class for expanded clones.

v_call	clone_size	d_call	j_call	cdr3_nt	cdr3_aa
TRBV5-5	once	TRBD1	TRBJ1-2	TGTGCCAGCAGTTCTTCAGGGGGCGCGTATGGCTACACCTTC	CASSSSGGAYGYTF
TRBV11-2	many	.	TRBJ2-2	TGTGCCAGCAGCTTAGATTTGGAGCACGGGGAGCTGTTTTTT	CASSLDLEHGELFF
TRBV7-8	.	.	TRBJ2-7	TGTGCCAGCGGTCCTGGAGGCTACGAGCAGTACTTC	CASGPGGYEQYF
TRBV6-5	many	.	TRBJ1-5	TGTGCCAGCAGTTCCAGATATAGCAATCAGCCCCAGCATTTT	CASSSRYSNQPQHF
TRBV6-1	many	.	TRBJ1-2	TGTGCCAGCAGTCGGGGAGGCGACTATGGCTACACCTTC	CASSRGGDYGYTF
TRBV28	many	.	TRBJ1-5	TGTGCCAGCAGTGGCAGGGTCGATCAGCCCCAGCATTTT	CASSGRVDQPQHF
TRBV6-5	many	TRBD1	TRBJ2-5	TGTGCCAGCAGTTACCCGATCAGGGGGCAAGAGACCCAGTACTTC	CASSYPIRGQETQYF
TRBV12-3/TRBV12-4	many	.	TRBJ1-1	TGTGCCAGCAGTTTAGCGTCGCAGGGGTACTTT	CASSLASQGYF
TRBV3-1	few	.	TRBJ2-7	TGTGCCAGCAGCCAAGATCTCGCCCCGGGAGTATTCTACGAGCAGTACTTC	CASSQDLAPGVFYEQYF
TRBV4-1	many	TRBD1	TRBJ2-5	TGCGCCAGCAGCCAGGGAGCGGACAGGGGAGGGACCCAGTACTTC	CASSQGADRGGTQYF
TRBV19	many	TRBD1	TRBJ1-5	TGTGCCAGTAGTATATGGACAGGAAAAAGCAATCAGCCCCAGCATTTT	CASSIWTGKSNQPQHF
TRBV19	many	TRBD1	TRBJ1-5	TGTGCCAGTAGTAAGGACAGGGCACGGAGGACGACCCAGCATTTT	CASSKDRARRTTQHF
TRBV9	many	.	TRBJ2-5	TGTGCCAGCAGCGTTTCTACAGGCCAAGAGACCCAGTACTTC	CASSVSTGQETQYF
TRBV9	many	.	TRBJ1-5	TGTGCCAGCAGCGTAGATACTAGCAATCAGCCCCAGCATTTT	CASSVDTSNQPQHF
TRBV11-1	.	.	TRBJ1-1	TGTGCCAGCAGCCCGAGACAGGATAGGAACACTGAAGCTTTCTTT	CASSPRQDRNTEAFF
TRBV7-6	many	TRBD1	TRBJ2-2	TGTGCCAGCAGCTTTGGACAGGGGACCGGGGAGCTGTTTTTT	CASSFGQGTGELFF
TRBV7-9	many	.	TRBJ1-2	TGTGCCAGCAGCTCCCAACGCGACAGTTATGGCTACACCTTC	CASSSQRDSYGYTF
TRBV20-1	.	.	TRBJ2-7	TGCAGTGCTAGTATGCGAGGACGGAGCTACGAGCAGTACTTC	CSASMRGRSYEQYF
TRBV7-8	.	TRBD1	TRBJ2-7	TGTGCCAGCAGCGCCCAGGACAGGGTCAACGAGCAGTACTTC	CASSAQDRVNEQYF
TRBV6-2/TRBV6-3	.	.	TRBJ2-7	TGTGCCAGCAGTTACCCGCCAAAGGAAGGGGAGCAGTACTTC	CASSYPPKEGEQYF
TRBV6-5	.	TRBD1	TRBJ2-5	TGTGCCAGCAGTTTCGACAGGGCGTACCAAGAGACCCAGTACTTC	CASSFDRAYQETQYF
TRBV13	many	TRBD1	TRBJ1-6	TGTGCCAGCAGCTCAACAGGGGAGAGGGATTCACCCCTCCACTTT	CASSSTGERDSPLHF
TRBV6-2/TRBV6-3	many	.	TRBJ2-7	TGTGCCAGCAGTTACTCCCCCTTAAAGCAGTACTTC	CASSYSPLKQYF
TRBV19	.	TRBD1	TRBJ1-1	TGTGCCAGTGCCTATCGCAGGGGGCTCATGAACACTGAAGCTTTCTTT	CASAYRRGLMNTEAFF
TRBV6-1	few	TRBD1	TRBJ1-1	TGTGCCAGCAGAGGCCGGGACAGATACACTGAAGCTTTCTTT	CASRGRDRYTEAFF
TRBV7-3	.	.	TRBJ2-5	TGTGCCAGCAGCTTAAAAGGAGCGGCGGAGACCCAGTACTTC	CASSLKGAAETQYF
TRBV6-2/TRBV6-3	many	.	TRBJ1-1	TGTGCCAGCAGTCGAGAACAACTGAACACTGAAGCTTTCTTT	CASSREQLNTEAFF
TRBV19	many	.	TRBJ2-5	TGTGCCAGTAGTATGGTGTCGGACAGACAAGAGACCCAGTACTTC	CASSMVSDRQETQYF
TRBV6-5	many	.	TRBJ2-7	TGTGCCAGCAGACCGTCGGACTCCTTTCTACGAGAGCAGTACTTC	CASRPSDSFLREQYF